The rows below give T cell receptor beta chains drawn from one sample of a study of spatial heterogeneity in lung cancer. TCRdb processed the 5' RACE reads anew with MiXCR; each CDR3 protein has one entry. The table has 85,000 to 100,000 distinct CDR3 sequences, approximately 12% seen once; the top ten hold roughly two fifths. This specimen consisted of PBMCs, obtained at surgery. The receptors derive from a male donor with early-stage non-small cell lung cancer. Each CDR3 is given with its conserved first and last residue. The D gene is left open where the match is weak. The listing skips clone size in some rows; elsewhere it reads once, few, many or a size class.

j_call,v_call,clone_size,d_call,cdr3_nt,cdr3_aa
TRBJ1-6,TRBV2,few,NA,TGTGCCAGCAGTTACCGCCCCCAGGGGAGAAGCTCCTATAATTCACCCCTCCACTTT,CASSYRPQGRSSYNSPLHF
TRBJ2-3,TRBV12-3/TRBV12-4,few,TRBD1,TGTGCCAGCAGTTCACAGGGGGATACGCAGTATTTT,CASSSQGDTQYF
TRBJ2-1,TRBV6-2/TRBV6-3,NA,TRBD2,TGTGCCAGCAGTGATAGAGCGGGAGTACACAATGAGCAGTTCTTC,CASSDRAGVHNEQFF
TRBJ1-2,TRBV6-5,few,TRBD1,TGTGCCAGCAGTTACGGGGACAGCTTCTATGGCTACACCTTC,CASSYGDSFYGYTF
TRBJ1-1,TRBV7-2,NA,TRBD1,TGTGCCAGCAGCTCACAGGGGTTAGGCACTGAAGCTTTCTTT,CASSSQGLGTEAFF
TRBJ2-3,TRBV7-2,NA,NA,TGTGCCAGCACCCCAAATCCTAGCACAGATACGCAGTATTTT,CASTPNPSTDTQYF
TRBJ1-2,TRBV18,NA,NA,TGTGCCAGCTCACCACCGCCAGGTCTTAGTGGCTACACCTTC,CASSPPPGLSGYTF
TRBJ2-5,TRBV7-9,few,TRBD1,TGTGCCAGCAGTAAGACAGGGGTCGAGACCCAGTACTTC,CASSKTGVETQYF
TRBJ2-7,TRBV29-1,few,TRBD2,TGCAGCGTTGAAGTAGCGGGAGGTTACGAGCAGTACTTC,CSVEVAGGYEQYF
TRBJ2-3,TRBV20-1,NA,NA,TGCAGTGCCCGCGCGGCCCCCCACACAGATACGCAGTATTTT,CSARAAPHTDTQYF
TRBJ1-6,TRBV6-5,NA,NA,TGTGCCAGCAGTTACTTCTCGGGACGCATGAGTTCACCCCTCCACTTT,CASSYFSGRMSSPLHF
TRBJ2-3,TRBV28,many,TRBD1,TGTGCCAGCAGTTTGGCAGGGGGCCGCACAGATACGCAGTATTTT,CASSLAGGRTDTQYF
TRBJ2-3,TRBV7-9,NA,TRBD2,TGTGCCAGCAGCCTGTCGACTAGCGCAACAGATACGCAGTATTTT,CASSLSTSATDTQYF
TRBJ2-5,TRBV11-2,few,NA,TGTGCCAGCAGCTTAGTTGGTTGGTACCAAGAGACCCAGTACTTC,CASSLVGWYQETQYF
TRBJ2-3,TRBV28,few,TRBD1,TGTGCCAGCAGTTCCATGCAGACAGGGGGGGAAACAGATACGCAGTATTTT,CASSSMQTGGETDTQYF
TRBJ2-7,TRBV11-2,NA,NA,TGTGCCAGCAGCTTATTCGGAATCGGCGAGCAGTACTTC,CASSLFGIGEQYF
TRBJ1-2,TRBV29-1,NA,NA,TGCAGCGTTTCAAAAGGAGTGGATGGCTACACCTTC,CSVSKGVDGYTF
TRBJ2-3,TRBV20-1,few,NA,TGCAGTGCTAGAGCTGAGGGGGGGCACACAGATACGCAGTATTTT,CSARAEGGHTDTQYF
TRBJ2-3,TRBV6-2/TRBV6-3,many,NA,TGTGCCAGCAGCCCCCTGGGGCGGTCGACAGATACGCAGTATTTT,CASSPLGRSTDTQYF
TRBJ2-7,TRBV12-3/TRBV12-4,NA,NA,TGTGCCAGCAGCGACAACAGGTTCCCCTACGAGCAGTACTTC,CASSDNRFPYEQYF
TRBJ2-7,TRBV7-8,many,NA,TGTGCCAGCAGCTTCACGTCGAACTACGAGCAGTACTTC,CASSFTSNYEQYF
TRBJ2-3,TRBV3-1,NA,TRBD2,TGTGCCAGCAGTCGACTAGCGGGGGAAATCACAGATACGCAGTATTTT,CASSRLAGEITDTQYF
TRBJ2-7,TRBV29-1,few,TRBD2,TGCAGCGTTGACCTAATGACTAGCGGGAGAGGCTACGAGCAGTACTTC,CSVDLMTSGRGYEQYF
TRBJ2-5,TRBV18,NA,TRBD1,TGTGCCAGCTCACTACGACCGCCGGGACAGCAAGAGACCCAGTACTTC,CASSLRPPGQQETQYF
TRBJ1-1,TRBV5-6,few,TRBD1,TGTGCCAGCAGCTTTACCGGGACAGGGACCACTGAAGCTTTCTTT,CASSFTGTGTTEAFF
TRBJ2-5,TRBV7-9,NA,NA,TGTGCCAGCAGCTTAGTATCCAGCTCGGGGACCCAGTACTTC,CASSLVSSSGTQYF
TRBJ2-1,TRBV6-2/TRBV6-3,NA,TRBD1,TGTGCCAGCAGTTCTTTTCGACAGGGGATAAACAATGAGCAGTTCTTC,CASSSFRQGINNEQFF
TRBJ1-2,TRBV12-3/TRBV12-4,few,NA,TGTGCCAGCAGCCCCTGGGGAAGCTACGGCTACACCTTC,CASSPWGSYGYTF
TRBJ1-5,TRBV6-2/TRBV6-3,few,NA,TGTGCCAGCAGGATACTTAGCAATCAGCCCCAGCATTTT,CASRILSNQPQHF
TRBJ2-1,TRBV4-3,few,TRBD2,TGCGCCAGCAGCCCCGGGACTAGCGGGGGTACTGGTGAGCAGTTCTTC,CASSPGTSGGTGEQFF
TRBJ1-1,TRBV29-1,NA,NA,TGCAGCGTCACCACCGGACTGACGAGGGAGTTT,CSVTTGLTREF
TRBJ1-3,TRBV21-1,many,NA,TGTGCCAGCAGCACTTTAAGGGTCTCTGGAAACACCATATATTTT,CASSTLRVSGNTIYF
TRBJ2-5,TRBV10-2,few,NA,TGCGCCAGCAGAATAGCGGAACAAGAGACCCAGTACTTC,CASRIAEQETQYF
TRBJ2-3,TRBV28,many,NA,TGTGCCAGCAGTTCTCAGGGGCGGGGCGGCACAGATACGCAGTATTTT,CASSSQGRGGTDTQYF
TRBJ1-2,TRBV7-9,many,TRBD1,TGTGCCAGCAGCTTTGCCGGACAGGGGGAGGATGGCTACACCTTC,CASSFAGQGEDGYTF
TRBJ2-3,TRBV12-3/TRBV12-4,NA,NA,TGTGCCAGCAGTTTGGTTGCGGGGCTCAGGTATTTT,CASSLVAGLRYF
TRBJ2-7,TRBV7-9,many,NA,TGTGCCAGCAGCTCGGACGGGTACGAGCAGTACTTC,CASSSDGYEQYF
TRBJ1-3,TRBV7-9,few,NA,TGTGCCAGCACCGGTGCGGACACCATATATTTT,CASTGADTIYF
TRBJ2-7,TRBV7-9,few,NA,TGTGCCAGCAGCTTTCCCGGGTCCTACGAGCAGTACTTC,CASSFPGSYEQYF
TRBJ2-5,TRBV7-9,NA,NA,TGTGCCAGCAGCTTAGGGGGTACGGAGACCCAGTACTTC,CASSLGGTETQYF
TRBJ1-2,TRBV18,few,TRBD1,TGTGCCAGCTCACCCAAATTAACAGGGGATGGCTACACCTTC,CASSPKLTGDGYTF
TRBJ2-5,TRBV28,NA,NA,TGTGCCAGCAATATCCTCAGTCGGGGGCGTACCCAAGAGACCCAGTACTTC,CASNILSRGRTQETQYF
TRBJ2-5,TRBV9,NA,TRBD1,TGTGCCAGCAGCGTAGAGGGGGCGCCTTCTGAGACCCAGTACTTC,CASSVEGAPSETQYF
TRBJ2-2,TRBV29-1,few,NA,TGCAGCGTTGGTGGCAGGACTAACACCGGGGAGCTGTTTTTT,CSVGGRTNTGELFF
TRBJ1-4,TRBV28,NA,TRBD1,TGTGCCAGCAGGCCAAGACAGGGACGGGGTGAAAAACTGTTTTTT,CASRPRQGRGEKLFF
TRBJ2-2,TRBV11-2,few,NA,TGTGCCAGCAGCCCTCAAGCCGCCGGGGAGCTGTTTTTT,CASSPQAAGELFF
TRBJ1-2,TRBV4-1,few,TRBD1,TGCGCCAGCAGCCAAGGACAGGGGATACTTAACTATGGCTACACCTTC,CASSQGQGILNYGYTF
TRBJ2-7,TRBV12-3/TRBV12-4,many,TRBD1,TGTGCCAGCAGTACGGTGACAGGGGTCTACGAGCAGTACTTC,CASSTVTGVYEQYF
TRBJ2-2,TRBV6-5,many,TRBD2,TGTGCCAGCAGTTACTCAGTAGCGGGCTCCGGGGAGCTGTTTTTT,CASSYSVAGSGELFF
TRBJ2-2,TRBV7-6,NA,TRBD1,TGTGCCAGCAGCCCGGGACAGGGGGGCACCGGGGAGCTGTTTTTT,CASSPGQGGTGELFF
TRBJ2-1,TRBV4-1,NA,TRBD2,TGCGCCAGCAGCCCGACTAGCGGGGGGAGTACCGATGAGCAGTTCTTC,CASSPTSGGSTDEQFF
TRBJ1-5,TRBV15,NA,NA,TGTGCCACCAGCAGAGATGTAGGCAATCAGCCCCAGCATTTT,CATSRDVGNQPQHF
TRBJ2-1,TRBV28,NA,TRBD2,TGTGCCAGCAGTTCCACTAGCGGGAGCAGGTACAATGAGCAGTTCTTC,CASSSTSGSRYNEQFF
TRBJ2-6,TRBV7-9,few,TRBD1,TGTGCCAGCAGCCGGGACAGACGTTACGCCGGGGCCAACGTCCTGACTTTC,CASSRDRRYAGANVLTF
TRBJ1-2,TRBV19,few,NA,TGTGCCAGTAGTACGCCGGGACTGCACTATGGCTACACCTTC,CASSTPGLHYGYTF
TRBJ2-3,TRBV28,many,NA,TGTGCCAGCAGTTTACCTCAGGGAGGCACAGATACGCAGTATTTT,CASSLPQGGTDTQYF
TRBJ2-3,TRBV20-1,few,NA,TGCAGTGCTGTCCGGGACGGAGGCACAGATACGCAGTATTTT,CSAVRDGGTDTQYF
TRBJ2-7,TRBV5-6,many,TRBD1,TGTGCCAGCAGGCTCGGGACAGGAATGGGGGAGCAGTACTTC,CASRLGTGMGEQYF
TRBJ1-1,TRBV7-2,few,NA,TGTGCCAGCAGCTTAGCGGGAAGTAGGTACACTGAAGCTTTCTTT,CASSLAGSRYTEAFF
TRBJ2-5,TRBV20-1,NA,NA,TGCAGTGCTAGTGTAAAGACCCAGTACTTC,CSASVKTQYF